These 14 T cell receptor beta chains share one sample of origin, sequenced in a study of T cell repertoires in cytomegalovirus infection. In TCRdb, the reads were re-called with MiXCR into one record per CDR3 protein. The data contain roughly 760,000 distinct CDR3 sequences, about 40% of them singletons. The source material was PBMCs. The receptors were sampled from a human donor in good health (CMV status not recorded). Some clones in this sample may be carry-over from other donors' samples.

Details on this clonotype: In this CDR3 the conserved last residue, phenylalanine or tryptophan, is missing, so a read error is likely. The V call is TRBV7-2, the J call TRBJ1-1, with 8 bases fitting TRBD1. V shed 5 bases, J shed 4 bases, and the junction held 6 bases outside the gene matches. The CDR3 consists of 14 residues. Germline V lookup: CDR1 SGHTA, CDR2 FQGNSA. The chain's CDR3 is CASSADRGSTEAFC. The CDR3 DNA reads as TGTGCCAGCAGCGCAGACAGGGGTTCCACTGAAGCTTTCTGT.

DNA of the CDR3: TGTGCCATCTACGCGGGGGGGTTTGGCAATCAGCCCCAGCATTTT. Translation: CAIYAGGFGNQPQHF. The V and J genes are TRBV28 and TRBJ1-5, with D possibly TRBD1 on 5 matching bases. This CDR3 is built from 15 residues. In germline, CDR1 is MDHEN, CDR2 SYDVKM. Trimming removed 10 bases at V and 2 bases at J, with 18 bases between.

In its sample, this clonotype was seen a few times. The chain uses TRBV7-2 and TRBJ1-5; unclear D gene. The CDR3 spans 15 residues. V lost 2 bases and J lost 2, with 10 bases in between. Germline V gene data show CDR1 as SGHTA and CDR2 as FQGNSA. For the CDR3, the DNA is TGTGCCAGCAGCTTAAGCGCCAGTGGCAATCAGCCCCAGCATTTT. Translation gives CASSLSASGNQPQHF.

The V gene is TRBV6-2 or TRBV6-3, the J gene TRBJ1-5; D uncertain. The CDR3 consists of 14 residues. The germline V gene encodes CDR1 MNHEY and CDR2 SVGEGT. V lost 0 bases and J lost 3, with 6 bases in between. CDR3 amino acids: CASSYSTANQPQHF. CDR3 nucleotide sequence: TGTGCCAGCAGTTACTCCACGGCCAATCAGCCCCAGCATTTT.

V usage is TRBV10-3 and J usage is TRBJ2-7; D is unclear. V lost 8 bases and J lost 5, with 4 bases in between. The CDR3 runs 9 residues. Germline CDR1 and CDR2: ENHRY and SYGVKD. The CDR3 sequence: CAIGDEQYF. The CDR3 bases are TGTGCCATCGGGGACGAGCAGTACTTC.

The chain uses TRBV6-2 or TRBV6-3 and TRBJ1-5; D is possibly TRBD1 (6 bases). The germline V gene has CDR1 MNHEY and CDR2 SVGEGT. There are 14 residues in the CDR3. V lost 8 bases, J lost 6 bases, and 17 bases lay in between. The CDR3 DNA reads as TGTGCCAGCTCAAGAGGGGGGGTCGGTCAGCCCCAGCATTTT. Its translation: CASSRGGVGQPQHF.

The chain carries TRBV12-3 or TRBV12-4 and TRBJ1-3; D uncertain. The V end lost 6 bases, the J end lost 0 bases, and 12 bases lay between the germline ends. The CDR3 runs to 15 residues. CDR3 sequence reads: CASRSRQISGNTIYF. The CDR3 nucleotides read TGTGCCAGCAGATCCCGACAAATCTCTGGAAACACCATATATTTT.

The CDR3 coding sequence is TGTGCCAGCAGCCGTGACCGAAACGGGGGGATTCAGTACTTC. Its translation: CASSRDRNGGIQYF. J is TRBJ2-4 and V is TRBV7-2; 7 bases align to TRBD2. The V gene's germline CDR1 is SGHTA and CDR2 FQGNSA. The CDR3 extends over 14 amino acids. V lost 5 bases, J lost 10 bases, and 11 bases stayed unmatched.

This clonotype has just a few counts. V usage is TRBV2 and J usage is TRBJ2-7, with 8 bases that match TRBD1. The germline CDR1 and CDR2 sequences are SNHLY and FYNNEI. This CDR3 is 14 amino acids long. Trimming at V came to 8 bases and at J to 1 base, leaving 7 bases not matched to a gene. Written as DNA, the CDR3 is TGTGCCAGCTCGCGACAGGGGACTTCCTACGAGCAGTACTTC. This sequence encodes CASSRQGTSYEQYF.

Many counts were recorded for this clonotype. V usage is TRBV7-2 and J usage is TRBJ1-1, with TRBD1 matching 8 bases. V lost 5 bases, J lost 2 bases, and 7 bases stayed unmatched. The CDR3 sequence is 15 residues long. Germline CDR1 is SGHTA and CDR2 is FQGNSA. The CDR3 nucleotides are TGTGCCAGCAGCACCTCCGGGACAGGTAACACTGAAGCTTTCTTT. This codes for CASSTSGTGNTEAFF.

This clonotype has a count of ten or more. This chain connects TRBV6-1 to TRBJ2-1; TRBD2 aligns across 7 bases. The CDR3 sequence is 16 residues long. V lost 2 bases, J lost 3 bases, and 7 bases stayed unmatched. CDR1 MNHNS and CDR2 SASEGT come from the germline V gene. The chain's CDR3 is CASSELSGALYNEQFF. CDR3 DNA sequence: TGTGCCAGCAGTGAATTAAGCGGGGCCCTCTACAATGAGCAGTTCTTC.

The CDR3: CASSPFSPNNEQFF. CDR3 nucleotides: TGTGCCAGCAGTCCATTCTCGCCCAACAATGAGCAGTTCTTC. The rearrangement links TRBV6-1 to TRBJ2-1, with no clear D. V was pared by 5 bases and J by 5 bases, with 13 bases between. This CDR3 spans 14 amino acids. Looked up from germline, CDR1 is MNHNS and CDR2 is SASEGT.

The V and J genes are TRBV12-3 or TRBV12-4 and TRBJ2-3; D not resolved. With 5 bases removed from V and 6 bases from J, the gap between germline ends came to 9 bases. This CDR3 spans 12 amino acids. CDR3 nucleotides: TGTGCCAGCAGTACCCGAGCGGATACGCAGTATTTT. Its translation: CASSTRADTQYF.

This clonotype has a count of ten or more. The CDR3 nucleotides are TGCGCCAGCAGCCCCAGACTACAAGAGACCCAGTACTTC. Amino acids: CASSPRLQETQYF. The rearrangement links TRBV5-1 to TRBJ2-5; TRBD2 is a possible D gene (5 bases). The CDR3 totals 13 residues. Trimming pared 4 bases from V and 2 bases from J, leaving 9 bases between. Germline values: CDR1 SGHRS, CDR2 YFSETQ.